The present entry profiles one TCR beta chain with its context. TCRdb keeps only in-frame clones here, not all; method: immunoSEQ multiplex PCR. Among under 2,500,000 clones, about 94% were seen once, and the ten largest hold around 0.13%. This sample is drawn from a study of shared clonotypes between healthy human individuals. In germline, CDR1 is KGHSH, CDR2 LQKENI. This CDR3 is built from 18 residues. J was trimmed by 0 bases and V by 3 bases; bases with no gene match: 11. This TCR derives from a man aged 18 to 35 in good health. V gene TRBV18 combines with J gene TRBJ2-3, with 8 bases aligning to TRBD2. The sequencing input was naive CD4+ T cells sorted from blood. The subset was: CD45RA+ positively selected. CDR3 sequence (DNA): TGTGCCAGCTCACCCTTCTCACTAGCGGACAAAAGCACAGATACGCAGTATTTT. It translates to CASSPFSLADKSTDTQYF.